Below are 10 T cell receptor beta chains sequenced from a single sample in a study of control samples from healthy donors and cancer patients. Measured with immunoSEQ multiplex PCR; TCRdb has only the in-frame clones, and not every one. The sample lists tens of thousands of clones, 87% seen once, with 2% to 2.5% in the top ten. Sample: PBMCs. These receptors all stem from a woman aged 50 to 65 with head and neck cancer.

The V gene is TRBV10-1, the J gene TRBJ1-2; no clear D. V shed 7 bases and J shed 7 bases, with 10 bases lying between them. Looked up from germline, CDR1 is WNHNN and CDR2 is SYGVQD (reference sequence). CDR3 length equals 11 residues. This CDR3 reads CASTPACGYTF. The CDR3 nucleotides are TGCGCCAGCACCCCAGCATGTGGCTACACCTTC.

The sample holds a few counts of this clone. The gene calls are TRBV5-5 and TRBJ1-2; D is uncertain. CDR1 and CDR2 (germline): SGHKS, YYEKEE (reference sequence). The germline V and J ends were trimmed by 1 base and 8 bases, with 18 bases remaining between them. The CDR3 sequence is 15 residues long. The CDR3 nucleotides read TGTGCCAGCAGCTTGCTACTCACCGGGGATTACGGCTACACCTTC. It specifies CASSLLLTGDYGYTF.

The chain joins TRBV6-2 or TRBV6-3 to TRBJ2-3, with TRBD1 matching over 8 bases. V shed 0 bases, J shed 13 bases, and the junction held 6 bases outside the gene matches. This CDR3 is 13 amino acids long. From germline, CDR1 is MNHEY and CDR2 SVGEGT. The CDR3 here is CASSYSEDRAKYF. The CDR3 DNA is TGTGCCAGCAGTTACTCGGAGGACAGGGCAAAGTATTTT.

This clone appeared once. The CDR3 DNA is TGCAGTATCAGGGGGGGCAATGAGCAGTTCTTC. This sequence encodes CSIRGGNEQFF. The V call is TRBV20-1, the J call TRBJ2-1, with D perhaps being TRBD1 or TRBD2 (7 bases each). Between the trimmed V and J ends, which lost 8 bases and 6 bases, there was a span of 11 bases. CDR1 and CDR2 (germline): DFQATT, SNEGSKA (reference sequence). This CDR3 is built from 11 residues.

This sequence joins TRBV28 and TRBJ2-3, with D perhaps matching TRBD2 (5 bases). Germline CDR1 and CDR2: MDHEN and SYDVKM. Trimming removed 3 bases from V and 2 bases from J, with 9 bases in between. This CDR3 is built from 14 residues. CDR3 coding DNA: TGTGCCAGCAGTTTCAGAGGGTACACAGATACGCAGTATTTT. Protein sequence: CASSFRGYTDTQYF.

The CDR3, as DNA: TGTGCCAGCAGTTCCTCCGGGGTGGGCAATGAAGAGACCCAGTACTTC. Translating it yields CASSSSGVGNEETQYF. This rearrangement joins TRBV6-2 or TRBV6-3 to TRBJ2-5; possibly TRBD2 for D (5 bases). Germline V CDR1 and CDR2: MNHEY, SVGEGT. Trimming shortened V by 4 bases and J by 3 bases, and 18 bases separated the two germline ends. There are 16 residues in the CDR3.

The chain recombines TRBV19 with TRBJ2-7, with 7 nucleotides matching TRBD1. V was clipped by 3 bases and J by 2 bases; unmatched bases: 4. This CDR3 comprises 14 residues. Germline-derived CDR1 and CDR2 are LNHDA and SQIVND (reference sequence). The CDR3 sequence: CASSMRQGPYEQYF. CDR3 sequence (DNA): TGTGCCAGTAGTATGAGACAGGGTCCCTACGAGCAGTACTTC.

The chain has TRBV6-6 and TRBJ1-5; no clear D gene. The V gene lost 0 bases and the J gene lost 3 bases, with 9 bases spanning the gap. This CDR3 is 15 amino acids long. In germline, CDR1 is MNHNY, CDR2 SVGAGI (reference sequence). The CDR3 loop is CASSYSEGANQPQHF. The CDR3 DNA is TGTGCCAGCAGTTACTCGGAGGGCGCCAATCAGCCCCAGCATTTT.

The chain employs TRBV12-3 or TRBV12-4 and TRBJ1-1; no clear D. The germline V and J ends were trimmed by 2 bases and 1 base, with 5 bases remaining between them. This CDR3 is 13 amino acids long. The CDR3 DNA reads as TGTGCCAGCAGTTTATCGGAGAACACTGAAGCTTTCTTT. This gives the protein CASSLSENTEAFF.

V and J are TRBV5-6 and TRBJ1-2; TRBD1 agrees at 9 bases. Germline CDR1 SGHDT, CDR2 YYEEEE. The CDR3 length is 14 residues. V shed 4 bases and J 2 bases; nucleotides not matched to a gene: 3. CDR3 sequence (DNA): TGTGCCAGCAGCCCCGGACAGGGGAACTATGGCTACACCTTC. Residues: CASSPGQGNYGYTF.